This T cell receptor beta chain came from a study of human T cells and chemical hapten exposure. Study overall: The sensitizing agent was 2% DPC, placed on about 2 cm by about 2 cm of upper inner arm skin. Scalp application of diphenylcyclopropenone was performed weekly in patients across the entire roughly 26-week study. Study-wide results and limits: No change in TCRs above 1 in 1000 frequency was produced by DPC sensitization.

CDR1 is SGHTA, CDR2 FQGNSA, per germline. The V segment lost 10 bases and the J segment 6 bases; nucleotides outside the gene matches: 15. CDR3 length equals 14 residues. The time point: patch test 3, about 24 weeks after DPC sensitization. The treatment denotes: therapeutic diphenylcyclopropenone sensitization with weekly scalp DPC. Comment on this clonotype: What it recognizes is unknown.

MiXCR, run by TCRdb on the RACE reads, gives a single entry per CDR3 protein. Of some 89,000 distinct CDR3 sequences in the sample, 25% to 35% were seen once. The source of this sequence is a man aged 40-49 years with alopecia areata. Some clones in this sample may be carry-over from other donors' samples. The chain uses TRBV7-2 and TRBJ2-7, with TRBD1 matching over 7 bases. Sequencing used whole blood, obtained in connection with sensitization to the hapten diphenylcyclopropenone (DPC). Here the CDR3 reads CATRRDRARSEQYF. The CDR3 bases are TGTGCCACCCGACGAGACAGGGCCAGAAGCGAGCAGTACTTC. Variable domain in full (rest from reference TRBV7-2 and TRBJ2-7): GAGVSQSPSNKVTEKGKDVELRCDPISGHTALYWYRQSLGQGLEFLIYFQGNSAPDKSGLPSDRFSAERTGGSVSTLTIQRTQQEDSAVYLCATRRDRARSEQYFGPGTRLTVT.